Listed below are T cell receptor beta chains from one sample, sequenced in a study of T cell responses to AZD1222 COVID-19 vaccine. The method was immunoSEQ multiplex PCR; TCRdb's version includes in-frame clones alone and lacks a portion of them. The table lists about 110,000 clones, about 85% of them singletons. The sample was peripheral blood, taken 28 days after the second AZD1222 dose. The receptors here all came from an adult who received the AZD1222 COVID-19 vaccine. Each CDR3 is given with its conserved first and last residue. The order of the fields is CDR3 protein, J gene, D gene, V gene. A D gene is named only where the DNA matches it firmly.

CDR3: CASSDFGGTNVLTF
J: TRBJ2-6
D: TRBD2
V: TRBV6-1

CDR3: CASSKQGNQETQYF
J: TRBJ2-5
D: NA
V: TRBV6-2/TRBV6-3

CDR3: CASSRDRLYEQYF
J: TRBJ2-7
D: TRBD1
V: TRBV5-4

CDR3: CASSEGTAYGYTF
J: TRBJ1-2
D: TRBD1
V: TRBV13

CDR3: CASSKVGGTGYEQYF
J: TRBJ2-7
D: NA
V: TRBV21-1

CDR3: CASSQQFLQELPSYEQYF
J: TRBJ2-7
D: NA
V: TRBV4-1

CDR3: CASSRGAGTDTQYF
J: TRBJ2-3
D: NA
V: TRBV4-3

CDR3: CASSDAGSRSSYNSPLHF
J: TRBJ1-6
D: NA
V: TRBV7-2

CDR3: CATSRERKLYGYTF
J: TRBJ1-2
D: NA
V: TRBV15

CDR3: CASSRAFSHEQFF
J: TRBJ2-1
D: NA
V: TRBV4-1

CDR3: CASSIAGGPLAYEQYF
J: TRBJ2-7
D: NA
V: TRBV19

CDR3: CASSLRDRGNSPLHF
J: TRBJ1-6
D: TRBD1
V: TRBV7-2

CDR3: CASSEGDTGNTEAFF
J: TRBJ1-1
D: NA
V: TRBV6-4

CDR3: CATSRADRGRTEAFF
J: TRBJ1-1
D: TRBD1
V: TRBV15

CDR3: CASSSLGEGSYNEQFF
J: TRBJ2-1
D: NA
V: TRBV28

CDR3: CASSFQGQDTGELFF
J: TRBJ2-2
D: TRBD1
V: TRBV6-6

CDR3: CASSYGQGPYNEQFF
J: TRBJ2-1
D: NA
V: TRBV6-2/TRBV6-3

CDR3: CASSDRGGLAGLIPNSYNEQFF
J: TRBJ2-1
D: NA
V: TRBV19

CDR3: CASSVSPTTDTQYF
J: TRBJ2-3
D: NA
V: TRBV6-4

CDR3: CASSPSGGSGNTIYF
J: TRBJ1-3
D: TRBD1
V: TRBV3-1/TRBV3-2

CDR3: CASSRRTGGREQFF
J: TRBJ2-1
D: TRBD1
V: TRBV5-1

CDR3: CASSLRRNPTNYGYTF
J: TRBJ1-2
D: NA
V: TRBV27

CDR3: CASSIWPGVPEAFF
J: TRBJ1-1
D: NA
V: TRBV19

CDR3: CASSRSGTAMNTEAFF
J: TRBJ1-1
D: NA
V: TRBV27

CDR3: CASSATQETQYF
J: TRBJ2-5
D: NA
V: TRBV9

CDR3: CSVGTGNQPQHF
J: TRBJ1-5
D: NA
V: TRBV29-1

CDR3: CATSRGRLGSHNEQFF
J: TRBJ2-1
D: NA
V: TRBV15

CDR3: CASRLRDANYGYTF
J: TRBJ1-2
D: NA
V: TRBV7-7

CDR3: CASSLVRGFTGNTIYF
J: TRBJ1-3
D: NA
V: TRBV5-6

CDR3: CASSPGTGGNQPQHF
J: TRBJ1-5
D: TRBD1
V: TRBV6-5

CDR3: CASSHGLAGGISYEQYF
J: TRBJ2-7
D: TRBD2
V: TRBV6-2/TRBV6-3

CDR3: CASRRTGGYEQYF
J: TRBJ2-7
D: TRBD1
V: TRBV10-2

CDR3: CASGDRFSNQPQHF
J: TRBJ1-5
D: TRBD1
V: TRBV6-5

CDR3: CASSAGGYQPQHF
J: TRBJ1-5
D: TRBD1
V: TRBV10-2

CDR3: CASNFGPLAGGSTGELFF
J: TRBJ2-2
D: TRBD2
V: TRBV27

CDR3: CASSITLGEKLFF
J: TRBJ1-4
D: NA
V: TRBV6-5

CDR3: CASSQFPSGAYNEQFF
J: TRBJ2-1
D: NA
V: TRBV4-3

CDR3: CASSILGTALEAFF
J: TRBJ1-1
D: TRBD1
V: TRBV5-1

CDR3: CASSQVQQGKRDQPQHF
J: TRBJ1-5
D: TRBD1
V: TRBV23-1

CDR3: CASSRGALETQYF
J: TRBJ2-5
D: NA
V: TRBV19